This T cell receptor beta chain was identified during a study of hypomethylating agent response in myelodysplastic syndrome. Generated by immunoSEQ multiplex PCR, the TCRdb table keeps only in-frame clones and is missing some. The data contain more than 2,500 clones, less than 85% of them singletons. In germline, CDR1 is SGHRS, CDR2 YFSETQ. The CDR3 consists of 15 residues. With 0 bases clipped from V and 6 bases from J, the junction kept 6 bases outside the gene matches. The source is a human donor with myelodysplastic syndrome. The V gene is TRBV5-1, the J gene TRBJ2-1, with TRBD2 identical over 7 bases. Specimen: bone marrow, collected before or after starting hypomethylating agent treatment for myelodysplastic syndrome (not recorded which). CDR3 sequence reads: CASSLGLAVRNEQFF. The CDR3 nucleotides are TGCGCCAGCAGCTTGGGTCTAGCGGTTCGCAATGAGCAGTTCTTC.